The TCR beta chain described here comes from a study of blood T cell repertoires in COVID-19. Study at large: Donors in the United States, Italy and Spain gave samples during acute or convalescent COVID-19.

The method was immunoSEQ multiplex PCR; TCRdb's version includes in-frame clones alone and lacks a portion of them. Of 250,000 or so clones listed, about 89% are singletons. This CDR3 spans 15 amino acids. V lost 4 bases, J lost 3 bases, and 11 bases lay in between. Germline V gives CDR1 SGHRS, CDR2 YFSETQ. This clone came up a few times. The age range of participants was about 18 to 100 years, with residence in about two dozen US areas. Self-reported history from a screening survey and questionnaire set each donor's cohort. Donors in Cohort 3 who had recovered were those with two negative PCRs, healthcare professional clearance, or resolution of their symptoms.

The clonotype originates from a woman between 18 and 30 years old who had recovered from COVID-19. The specimen sequenced was PBMCs or T cells enriched from blood (not recorded which). The chain joins TRBV5-1 to TRBJ2-6; D perhaps matches TRBD2 (6 bases). CDR3 sequence: CASSAGTFGANVLTF. The CDR3 DNA is TGCGCCAGCAGCGCCGGGACTTTTGGGGCCAACGTCCTGACTTTC. Full variable domain (remainder filled in from reference TRBV5-1 and TRBJ2-6): KAGVTQTPRYLIKTRGQQVTLSCSPISGHRSVSWYQQTPGQGLQFLFEYFSETQRNKGNFPGRFSGRQFSNSRSEMNVSTLELGDSALYLCASSAGTFGANVLTFGAGSRLTVL.